The text below deals with one T cell receptor beta chain. Its antigen is undetermined. The read terminates 3 residues before the CDR3 end, so the remaining end is supplied by the germline J gene. The data belong to a study of Tregs in tolerant kidney transplant recipients. Study-level results: Antigen-driven expansion was suggested because donor-specific Tregs expanded more than all Tregs in tolerant patients.

The junction had 6 bases not matched to a gene; V was cut back by 7 bases and J by 4 bases. Germline-derived CDR1 and CDR2 are LNHDA and SQIVND (reference sequence). The CDR3 spans 15 residues. Only in-frame clones appear in the TCRdb table, and some are missing; sequencing was by immunoSEQ multiplex PCR. The sample has 25,000 to 35,000 clones. The J gene is TRBJ2-1, the V gene TRBV19; 11 positions match TRBD2. The input for sequencing was CD8+ T cells from blood, taken before the transplant. This clonotype was obtained from a human donor who received a combined kidney and bone marrow transplant. The CDR3 loop reads CASTHGTSGYNEQFF. The sequenced CDR3 bases are TGTGCCAGTACCCATGGGACTAGCGGATACAATGAG.